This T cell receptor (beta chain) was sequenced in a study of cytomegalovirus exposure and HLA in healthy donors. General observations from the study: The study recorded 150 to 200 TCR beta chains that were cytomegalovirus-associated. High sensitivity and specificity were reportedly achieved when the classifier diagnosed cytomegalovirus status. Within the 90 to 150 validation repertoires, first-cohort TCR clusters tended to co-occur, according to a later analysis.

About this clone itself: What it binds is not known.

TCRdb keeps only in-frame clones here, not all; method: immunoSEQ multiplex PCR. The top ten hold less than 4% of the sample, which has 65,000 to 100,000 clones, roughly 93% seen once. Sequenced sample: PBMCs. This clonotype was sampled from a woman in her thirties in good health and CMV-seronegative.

CDR3 region: CASSRQGPYEQYF. The CDR3 DNA reads as TGTGCCAGTAGTAGACAGGGCCCCTACGAGCAGTACTTC. The chain has TRBV19 and TRBJ2-7; 7 bases map to TRBD1. The V gene's germline CDR1 is LNHDA and CDR2 SQIVND (reference sequence). Trimming at V came to 4 bases and at J to 2 bases, leaving 2 bases not matched to a gene. This CDR3 is built from 13 residues.